This T cell receptor beta chain is from a study of CD8 T cells in ankylosing spondylitis. Findings and caveats of the study: A TCR beta motif of several highly homologous variants appeared characteristic of ankylosing spondylitis blood.

The germline V gene has CDR1 SGHNT and CDR2 YYREEE (reference sequence). Trimming took 0 bases from V and 0 from J, leaving 9 bases between them. This CDR3 has 16 amino acids. A word on this clonotype: Its matching antigen is unknown.

Using its own MiXCR run on the 5' RACE reads, TCRdb lists one record per CDR3 protein. Here the sample spans fewer than 500,000 distinct CDR3 sequences, 20% to 25% being singletons. The genes are TRBV5-4 and TRBJ2-2; no definite D call. The sequenced sample consisted of blood, either unsorted or a sorted T cell fraction (not recorded which). This clonotype originated in a male donor with ankylosing spondylitis. This chain's CDR3 is CASSLVRSANTGELFF. The CDR3 bases are TGTGCCAGCAGCTTGGTCAGATCTGCGAACACCGGGGAGCTGTTTTTT.